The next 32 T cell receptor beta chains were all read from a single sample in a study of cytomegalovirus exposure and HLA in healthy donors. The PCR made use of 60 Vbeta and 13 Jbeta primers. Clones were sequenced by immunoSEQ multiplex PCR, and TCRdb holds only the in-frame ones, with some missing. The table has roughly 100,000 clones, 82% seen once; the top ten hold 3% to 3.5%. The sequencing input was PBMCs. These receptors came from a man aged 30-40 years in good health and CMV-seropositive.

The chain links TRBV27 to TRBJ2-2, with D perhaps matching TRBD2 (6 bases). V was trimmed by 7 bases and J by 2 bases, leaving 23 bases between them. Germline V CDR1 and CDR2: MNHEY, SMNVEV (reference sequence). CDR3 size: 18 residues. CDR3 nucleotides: TGTGCCAGCACCAGACTAGGCCCCGCCGCCACTAACACCGGGGAGCTGTTTTTT. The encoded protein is CASTRLGPAATNTGELFF.

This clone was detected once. The CDR3 sequence is CASMQVAGGYNEQFF. The CDR3 DNA is TGTGCCAGCATGCAGGTAGCGGGAGGGTACAATGAGCAGTTCTTC. The chain couples TRBV2 to TRBJ2-1; 11 positions agree with TRBD2. This CDR3 is 15 amino acids long. In germline, CDR1 is SNHLY, CDR2 FYNNEI. J lost 4 bases, V lost 7 bases, and 6 bases had no gene match.

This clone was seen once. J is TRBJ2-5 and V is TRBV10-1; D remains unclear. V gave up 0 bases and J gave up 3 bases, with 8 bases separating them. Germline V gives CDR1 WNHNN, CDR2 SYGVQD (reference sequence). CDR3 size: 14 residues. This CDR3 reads CASSESAHKETQYF. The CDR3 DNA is TGCGCCAGCAGTGAGTCGGCCCACAAAGAGACCCAGTACTTC.

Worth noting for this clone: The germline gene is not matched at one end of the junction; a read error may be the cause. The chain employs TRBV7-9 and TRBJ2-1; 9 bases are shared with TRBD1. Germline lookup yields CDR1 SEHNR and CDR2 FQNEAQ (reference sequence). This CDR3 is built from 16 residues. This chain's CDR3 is CSSSLVDRGAYNEQFF. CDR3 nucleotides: TGTTCCAGCAGCTTAGTGGACAGGGGCGCTTACAATGAGCAGTTCTTC. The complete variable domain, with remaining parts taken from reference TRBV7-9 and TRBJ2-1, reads DTGVSQNPRHKITKRGQNVTFRCDPISEHNRLYWYRQTLGQGPEFLTYFQNEAQLEKSRLLSDRFSAERPKGSFSTLEIQRTEQGDSAMYLCSSSLVDRGAYNEQFFGPGTRLTVL.

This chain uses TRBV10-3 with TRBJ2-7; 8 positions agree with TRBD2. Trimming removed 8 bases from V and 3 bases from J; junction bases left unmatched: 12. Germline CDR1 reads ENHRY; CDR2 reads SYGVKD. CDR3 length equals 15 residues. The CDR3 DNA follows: TGTGCCATCGGCCCCAAAACCGGGACTAGCTACGAGCAGTACTTC. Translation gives CAIGPKTGTSYEQYF.

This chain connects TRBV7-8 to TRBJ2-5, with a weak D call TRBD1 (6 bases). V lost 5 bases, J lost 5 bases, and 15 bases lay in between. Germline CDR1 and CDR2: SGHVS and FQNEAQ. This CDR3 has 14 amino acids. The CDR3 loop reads CASSGDLRGETQYF. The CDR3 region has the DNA TGTGCCAGCAGCGGGGACCTTAGGGGGGAGACCCAGTACTTC. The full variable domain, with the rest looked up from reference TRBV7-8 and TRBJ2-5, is GAGVSQSPRYKVAKRGQDVALRCDPISGHVSLFWYQQALGQGPEFLTYFQNEAQLDKSGLPSDRFFAERPEGSVSTLKIQRTQQEDSAVYLCASSGDLRGETQYFGPGTRLLVL.

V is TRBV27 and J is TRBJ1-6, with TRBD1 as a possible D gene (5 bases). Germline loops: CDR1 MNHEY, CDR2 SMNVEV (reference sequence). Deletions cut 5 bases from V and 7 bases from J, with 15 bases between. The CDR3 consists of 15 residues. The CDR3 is CASSPLGGGNSPLHF. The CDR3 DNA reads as TGTGCCAGCAGTCCTCTCGGGGGTGGAAATTCACCCCTCCACTTT.

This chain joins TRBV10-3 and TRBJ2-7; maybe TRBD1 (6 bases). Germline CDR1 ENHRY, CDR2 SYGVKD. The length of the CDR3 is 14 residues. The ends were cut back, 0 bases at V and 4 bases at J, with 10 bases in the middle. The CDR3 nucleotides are TGTGCCATCAGTGAGTCAGGGGGTGGGTACGAGCAGTACTTC. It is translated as CAISESGGGYEQYF.

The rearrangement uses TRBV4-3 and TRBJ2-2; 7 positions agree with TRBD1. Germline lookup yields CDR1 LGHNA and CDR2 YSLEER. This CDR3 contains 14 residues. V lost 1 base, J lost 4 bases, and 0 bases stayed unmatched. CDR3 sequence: CASSQGQGTGELFF. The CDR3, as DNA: TGCGCCAGCAGCCAAGGACAGGGCACCGGGGAGCTGTTTTTT.

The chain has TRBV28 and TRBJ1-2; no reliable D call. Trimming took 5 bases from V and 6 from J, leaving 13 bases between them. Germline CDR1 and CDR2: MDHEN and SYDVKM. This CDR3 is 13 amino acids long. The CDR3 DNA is TGTGCCAGCAGTCCCGGAGGGCGGAATGGCTACACCTTC. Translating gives CASSPGGRNGYTF.

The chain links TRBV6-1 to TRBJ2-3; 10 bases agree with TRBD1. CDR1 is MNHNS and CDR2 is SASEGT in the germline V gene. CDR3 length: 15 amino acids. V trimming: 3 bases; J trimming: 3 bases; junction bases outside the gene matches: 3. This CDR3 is CASSERTGGTDTQYF. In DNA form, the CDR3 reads TGTGCCAGCAGTGAGAGGACAGGGGGAACAGATACGCAGTATTTT.

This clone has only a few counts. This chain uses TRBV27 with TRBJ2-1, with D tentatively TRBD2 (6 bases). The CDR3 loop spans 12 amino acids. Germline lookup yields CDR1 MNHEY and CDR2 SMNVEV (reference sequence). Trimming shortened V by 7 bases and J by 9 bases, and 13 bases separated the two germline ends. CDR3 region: CASTGRPGEQFF. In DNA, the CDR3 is TGTGCCAGCACAGGGAGGCCGGGTGAGCAGTTCTTC.

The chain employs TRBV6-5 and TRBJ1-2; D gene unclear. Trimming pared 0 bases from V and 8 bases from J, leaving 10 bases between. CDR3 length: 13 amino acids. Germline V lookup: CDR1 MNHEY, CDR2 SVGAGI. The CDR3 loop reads CASSYSGSGGYTF. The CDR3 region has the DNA TGTGCCAGCAGTTACTCAGGATCGGGAGGCTACACCTTC.

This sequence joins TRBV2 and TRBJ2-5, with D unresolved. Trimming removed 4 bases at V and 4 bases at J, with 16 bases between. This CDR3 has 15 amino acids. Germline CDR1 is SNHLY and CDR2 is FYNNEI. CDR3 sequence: CASSGVGFLGETQYF. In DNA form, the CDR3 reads TGTGCCAGCAGTGGGGTAGGATTTCTAGGAGAGACCCAGTACTTC.

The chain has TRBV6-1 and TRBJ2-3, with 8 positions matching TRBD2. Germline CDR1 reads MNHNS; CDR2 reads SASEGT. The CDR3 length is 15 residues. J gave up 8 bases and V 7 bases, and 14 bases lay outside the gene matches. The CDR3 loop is CASKGAGGVEGTQYF. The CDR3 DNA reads TGTGCCAGCAAAGGGGCGGGAGGAGTTGAGGGTACGCAGTATTTT.

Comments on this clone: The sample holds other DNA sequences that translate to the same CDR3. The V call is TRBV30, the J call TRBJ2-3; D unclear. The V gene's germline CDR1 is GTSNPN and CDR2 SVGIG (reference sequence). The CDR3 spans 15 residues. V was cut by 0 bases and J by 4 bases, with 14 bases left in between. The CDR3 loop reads CAWSVSMGAADTQYF. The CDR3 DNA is TGTGCCTGGAGTGTGAGTATGGGTGCGGCAGATACGCAGTATTTT.

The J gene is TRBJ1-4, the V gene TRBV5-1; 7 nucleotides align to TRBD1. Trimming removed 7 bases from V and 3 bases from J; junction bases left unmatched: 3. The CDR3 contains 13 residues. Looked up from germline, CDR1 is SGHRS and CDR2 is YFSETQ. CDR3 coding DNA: TGCGCCAGCCAACAGGGGTCTAATGAAAAACTGTTTTTT. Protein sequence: CASQQGSNEKLFF.

As DNA, the CDR3 is TGTGCCAGCAGCTTCAGGGGGAACACCGGGGAGCTGTTTTTT. This encodes CASSFRGNTGELFF. The rearrangement joins TRBV5-8 to TRBJ2-2, with D possibly being TRBD1 (6 bases). V was clipped by 2 bases and J by 1 base, with 6 bases between them. This CDR3 is built from 14 residues. Germline lookup yields CDR1 SGHTS and CDR2 YDEGEE.

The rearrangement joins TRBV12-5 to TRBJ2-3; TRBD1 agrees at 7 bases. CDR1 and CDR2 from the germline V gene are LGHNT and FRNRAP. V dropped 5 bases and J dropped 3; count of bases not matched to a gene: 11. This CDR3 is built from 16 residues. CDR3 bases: TGTGCTAGTGGTCACCCGACAGGGTCGGTTACAGATACGCAGTATTTT. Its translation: CASGHPTGSVTDTQYF.

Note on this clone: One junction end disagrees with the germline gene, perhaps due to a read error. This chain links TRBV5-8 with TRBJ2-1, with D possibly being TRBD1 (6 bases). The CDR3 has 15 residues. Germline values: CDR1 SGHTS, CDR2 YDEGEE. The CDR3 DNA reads TGTGTCAGCAGCTTGGTAGGGGGAGTCCACAATGAGCAGTTCTTC. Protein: CVSSLVGGVHNEQFF.

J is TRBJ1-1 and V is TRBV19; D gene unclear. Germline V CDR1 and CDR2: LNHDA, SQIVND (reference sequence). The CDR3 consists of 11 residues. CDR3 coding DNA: TGTGCGGCACTTGGCGGTACTGAAGCTTTCTTT. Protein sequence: CAALGGTEAFF. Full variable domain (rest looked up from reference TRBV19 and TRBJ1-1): DGGITQSPKYLFRKEGQNVTLSCEQNLNHDAMYWYRQDPGQGLRLIYYSQIVNDFQKGDIAEGYSVSREKKESFPLTVTSAQKNPTAFYLCAALGGTEAFFGQGTRLTVV.

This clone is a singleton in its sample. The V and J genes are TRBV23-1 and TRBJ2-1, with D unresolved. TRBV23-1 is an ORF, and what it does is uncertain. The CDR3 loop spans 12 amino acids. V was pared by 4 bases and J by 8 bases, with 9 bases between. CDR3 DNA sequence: TGCGCCAGCAGTCGACACCTGGATGAGCAGTTCTTC. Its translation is CASSRHLDEQFF.

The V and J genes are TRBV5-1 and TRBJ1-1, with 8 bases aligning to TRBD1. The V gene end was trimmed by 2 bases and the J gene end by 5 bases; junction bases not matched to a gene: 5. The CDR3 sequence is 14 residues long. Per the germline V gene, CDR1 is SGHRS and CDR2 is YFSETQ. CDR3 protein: CASSLGQGWTEAFF. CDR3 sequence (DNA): TGCGCCAGCAGCTTAGGACAGGGATGGACTGAAGCTTTCTTT.

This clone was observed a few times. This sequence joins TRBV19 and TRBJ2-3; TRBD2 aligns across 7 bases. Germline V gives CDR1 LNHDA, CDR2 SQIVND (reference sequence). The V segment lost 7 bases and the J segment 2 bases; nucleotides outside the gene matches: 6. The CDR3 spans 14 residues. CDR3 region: CASKGRGDTDTQYF. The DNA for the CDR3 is TGTGCCAGTAAGGGGAGGGGAGACACAGATACGCAGTATTTT.

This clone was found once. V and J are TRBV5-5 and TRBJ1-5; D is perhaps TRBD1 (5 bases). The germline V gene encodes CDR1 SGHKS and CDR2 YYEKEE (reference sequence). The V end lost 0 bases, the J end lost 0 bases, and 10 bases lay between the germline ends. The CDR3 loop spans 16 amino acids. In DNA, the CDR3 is TGTGCCAGCAGCTTGGGTCAGGGTTATAGCAATCAGCCCCAGCATTTT. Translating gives CASSLGQGYSNQPQHF.

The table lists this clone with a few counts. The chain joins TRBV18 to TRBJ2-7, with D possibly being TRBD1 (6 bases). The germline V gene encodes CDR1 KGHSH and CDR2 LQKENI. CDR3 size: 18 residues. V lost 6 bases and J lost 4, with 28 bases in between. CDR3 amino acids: CASSPGTLAENYLYEQYF. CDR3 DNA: TGTGCCAGCTCTCCCGGGACACTCGCTGAAAACTACCTTTACGAGCAGTACTTC.

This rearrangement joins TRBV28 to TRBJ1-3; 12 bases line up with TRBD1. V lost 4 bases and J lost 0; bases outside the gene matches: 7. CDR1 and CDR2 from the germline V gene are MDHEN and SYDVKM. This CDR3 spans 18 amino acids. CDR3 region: CASSSGTGGLSSGNTIYF. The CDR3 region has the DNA TGTGCCAGCAGTTCCGGGACAGGGGGCCTTAGCTCTGGAAACACCATATATTTT.

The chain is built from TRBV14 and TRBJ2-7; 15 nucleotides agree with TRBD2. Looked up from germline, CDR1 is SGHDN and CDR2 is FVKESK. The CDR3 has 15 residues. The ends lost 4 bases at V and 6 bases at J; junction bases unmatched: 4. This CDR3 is CASSLEGLAGGEQYF. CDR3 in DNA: TGTGCCAGCAGCCTAGAGGGACTAGCGGGAGGCGAGCAGTACTTC.

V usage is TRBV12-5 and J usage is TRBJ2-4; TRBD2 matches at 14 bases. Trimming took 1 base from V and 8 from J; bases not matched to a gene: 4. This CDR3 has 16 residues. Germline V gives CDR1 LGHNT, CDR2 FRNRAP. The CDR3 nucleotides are TGTGCTAGTGGTTTGGGACTAGCGGGAGGGAAGGACATTCAGTACTTC. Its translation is CASGLGLAGGKDIQYF.

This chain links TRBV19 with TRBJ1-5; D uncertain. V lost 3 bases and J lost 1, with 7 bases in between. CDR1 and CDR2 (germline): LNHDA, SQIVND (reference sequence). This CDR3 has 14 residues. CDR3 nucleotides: TGTGCCAGTAGTATGTGGCGGAGCAATCAGCCCCAGCATTTT. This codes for CASSMWRSNQPQHF. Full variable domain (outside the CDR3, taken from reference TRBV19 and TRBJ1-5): DGGITQSPKYLFRKEGQNVTLSCEQNLNHDAMYWYRQDPGQGLRLIYYSQIVNDFQKGDIAEGYSVSREKKESFPLTVTSAQKNPTAFYLCASSMWRSNQPQHFGDGTRLSIL.

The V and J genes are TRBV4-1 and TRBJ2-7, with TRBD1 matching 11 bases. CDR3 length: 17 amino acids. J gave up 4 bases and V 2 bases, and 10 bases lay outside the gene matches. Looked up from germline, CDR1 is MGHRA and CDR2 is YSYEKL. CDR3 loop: CASSQLPLDRGLYEQYF. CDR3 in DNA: TGCGCCAGCAGCCAACTTCCTCTGGACAGGGGGCTATACGAGCAGTACTTC.

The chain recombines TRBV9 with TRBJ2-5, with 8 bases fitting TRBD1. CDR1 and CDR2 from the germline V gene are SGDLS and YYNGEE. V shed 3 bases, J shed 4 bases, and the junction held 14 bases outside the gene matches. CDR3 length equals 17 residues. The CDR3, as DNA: TGTGCCAGCAGCGCCGGGACAGGTGGGGTGGGTGCAGAGACCCAGTACTTC. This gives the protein CASSAGTGGVGAETQYF.